A selection of T cell receptor beta chains follows, all from one sample in a study of T cell changes during pregnancy in multiple sclerosis. Sequencing was performed with immunoSEQ multiplex PCR; in TCRdb, only in-frame clones are kept and a portion is missing. This sample yields around 69,000 clones, of which just over 90% are seen a single time; approximately 1.5% belongs to the top ten. The sequencing used peripheral blood, collected in the third trimester of pregnancy. The receptors derive from a female donor with multiple sclerosis, enrolled in a pregnancy study. The CDR3 runs from the conserved cysteine through the conserved F or W. The D gene is left open where the match is weak. Some rows have no size entry. The others give once, few or many, or a class for an expanded clone.

d_call clone_size j_call v_call cdr3_aa cdr3_nt
. . TRBJ1-1 TRBV5-1 CASSDPQGGSTEAFF TGCGCCAGCAGCGACCCACAGGGCGGGAGCACTGAAGCTTTCTTT
. . TRBJ1-1 TRBV5-1 CASSSWGGTEAFF TGCGCCAGCAGCTCCTGGGGAGGCACTGAAGCTTTCTTT
. . TRBJ2-3 TRBV10-3 CAISDNTKGDTQYF TGTGCCATCAGTGATAACACTAAGGGGGATACGCAGTATTTT
. . TRBJ1-2 TRBV7-9 CASSPSPGGWGYGYTF TGTGCCAGCAGCCCATCCCCCGGGGGTTGGGGCTATGGCTACACCTTC
TRBD1 . TRBJ1-2 TRBV25-1 CASSDSGLDRNYGYTF TGTGCCAGCAGTGACTCCGGACTGGACAGGAACTATGGCTACACCTTC
. . TRBJ1-3 TRBV5-1 CASSLTGYLVGNTIYF TGCGCCAGCAGCTTGACCGGCTATCTAGTCGGAAACACCATATATTTT
. once TRBJ2-5 TRBV6-1 CASSASFETQYF TGTGCCAGCAGTGCCTCCTTTGAGACCCAGTACTTC
. . TRBJ2-2 TRBV9 CASSVALTMGGELFF TGTGCCAGCAGCGTAGCCCTAACTATGGGCGGGGAGCTGTTTTTT
. . TRBJ2-7 TRBV6-6 CASSYRRAYEQYF TGTGCCAGCAGTTACCGGCGGGCGTACGAGCAGTACTTC
TRBD1 . TRBJ2-7 TRBV7-2 CASSLPPYGTVYEQYF TGTGCCAGCAGCTTGCCCCCCTACGGGACAGTATACGAGCAGTACTTC
. . TRBJ2-1 TRBV7-9 CASSLGGLGMNEQFF TGTGCCAGCAGCTTAGGAGGTCTCGGTATGAATGAGCAGTTCTTC
TRBD2 . TRBJ2-3 TRBV7-3 CASSLGLPSTDTQYF TGTGCCAGCAGCTTGGGACTACCATCCACAGATACGCAGTATTTT
TRBD1 . TRBJ2-7 TRBV29-1 CSVARDSGVYEQYF TGCAGCGTGGCCCGGGACAGTGGAGTCTACGAGCAGTACTTC
. . TRBJ2-7 TRBV5-1 CASSLDSVGYEQYF TGCGCCAGCAGCTTGGATAGCGTGGGCTACGAGCAGTACTTC
. . TRBJ1-4 TRBV6-6 CASSRGGGVNEKLFF TGTGCCAGCAGTCGCGGGGGAGGGGTCAATGAAAAACTGTTTTTT
TRBD2 once TRBJ2-1 TRBV29-1 CSVFSGAEHNEQFF TGCAGCGTTTTTAGCGGGGCAGAACACAATGAGCAGTTCTTC
. . TRBJ1-2 TRBV19 CASSISRGVYGYTF TGTGCCAGTAGTATCTCCAGGGGAGTTTATGGCTACACCTTC
TRBD1 few TRBJ2-1 TRBV11-3 CASSRTGFDEQFF TGTGCCAGCAGCCGGACAGGGTTCGATGAGCAGTTCTTC
. . TRBJ2-4 TRBV7-2 CASSLVAGFKNIQYF TGTGCCAGCAGCTTGGTGGCAGGGTTCAAAAACATTCAGTACTTC
. once TRBJ1-5 TRBV7-2 CASSLVQSSNQPQHF TGTGCCAGCAGCTTAGTACAGAGCAGCAATCAGCCCCAGCATTTT
TRBD1 . TRBJ1-3 TRBV2 CASSPRQGHSTRNTIYF TGTGCCAGCAGTCCAAGACAGGGACACTCCACTCGGAACACCATATATTTT
. . TRBJ2-2 TRBV5-1 CASSPRPAGRLTGELFF TGCGCCAGCAGCCCGCGCCCGGCAGGGAGGTTAACCGGGGAGCTGTTTTTT
. once TRBJ1-6 TRBV5-4 CASSWGGGAAALPLHF TGTGCCAGCAGCTGGGGGGGAGGGGCCGCGGCATTGCCCCTCCACTTT
. . TRBJ2-6 TRBV27 CASTKGGSGANVLTF TGTGCCAGCACCAAAGGCGGCTCTGGGGCCAACGTCCTGACTTTC
. once TRBJ2-3 TRBV19 CASSPQGWDTQYF TGTGCCAGTAGCCCCCAGGGCTGGGATACGCAGTATTTT
. once TRBJ2-1 TRBV15 CATSREVVRINEQFF TGTGCCACCAGCAGAGAAGTCGTCAGAATCAATGAGCAGTTCTTC
TRBD1 . TRBJ1-2 TRBV9 CASSVGQGNYGYTF TGTGCCAGCAGCGTAGGACAGGGTAACTATGGCTACACCTTC
TRBD1 . TRBJ1-1 TRBV5-4 CASSLDPGGANTEAFF TGTGCCAGCAGCTTGGACCCAGGGGGTGCGAACACTGAAGCTTTCTTT
TRBD1 . TRBJ2-7 TRBV2 CASSDQGADYEQYF TGTGCCAGCAGTGATCAGGGGGCAGACTACGAGCAGTACTTC
. once TRBJ1-6 TRBV2 CASRLGNSPLHF TGTGCCAGCAGACTCGGGAATTCACCCCTCCACTTT
. . TRBJ1-2 TRBV2 CASSLGGIPYGYTF TGTGCCAGCAGCTTGGGGGGAATCCCCTATGGCTACACCTTC
TRBD2 . TRBJ2-7 TRBV4-1 CASSQVGSGGHQYF TGCGCCAGCAGCCAAGTGGGTAGCGGGGGGCATCAGTACTTC
TRBD2 . TRBJ2-3 TRBV4-3 CASSQDWRGATTDTQYF TGCGCCAGCAGCCAAGATTGGCGGGGGGCCACCACAGATACGCAGTATTTT
. . TRBJ2-7 TRBV5-1 CASSLQLHYEQYF TGCGCCAGCAGCTTACAGCTTCACTACGAGCAGTACTTC
. . TRBJ2-3 TRBV9 CASSGGGTDTQYF TGTGCCAGCAGCGGGGGCGGCACAGATACGCAGTATTTT
. . TRBJ1-2 TRBV2 CARSRGLGYTF TGTGCCAGATCAAGGGGCCTTGGCTACACCTTC
. . TRBJ2-7 TRBV6-5 CASSYRGQTYEQYF TGTGCCAGCAGTTACCGCGGACAGACCTACGAGCAGTACTTC
TRBD2 . TRBJ2-7 TRBV7-3 CASSLSGGDSYEQYF TGTGCCAGCAGCCTTAGCGGGGGGGACTCCTACGAGCAGTACTTC
. . TRBJ2-2 TRBV6-4 CASRQGNTGELFF TGTGCCAGCAGACAGGGGAACACCGGGGAGCTGTTTTTT
TRBD2 once TRBJ2-5 TRBV5-6 CASSLQLAETQYF TGTGCCAGCAGCTTGCAACTAGCGGAGACCCAGTACTTC
. . TRBJ2-7 TRBV15 CATSRDKLSRGAYEQYF TGTGCCACCAGCAGAGATAAACTCTCCCGGGGAGCCTACGAGCAGTACTTC
. . TRBJ1-1 TRBV18 CASSPTGGIKAFF TGTGCCAGCTCACCTACCGGAGGGATAAAAGCTTTCTTT
. . TRBJ2-7 TRBV10-1 CASSESNSRGSEQYF TGCGCCAGCAGTGAGTCGAATTCCAGAGGTAGCGAGCAGTACTTC
. once TRBJ2-5 TRBV11-2 CASSFVIREETQYF TGTGCCAGCAGCTTTGTGATCAGGGAAGAGACCCAGTACTTC
. . TRBJ1-2 TRBV10-3 CAISETRGSGYTF TGTGCCATCAGTGAGACGCGAGGTTCTGGCTACACCTTC
. . TRBJ1-1 TRBV9 CASSVVTGITEAFF TGTGCCAGCAGCGTGGTGACGGGTATCACTGAAGCTTTCTTT
TRBD2 . TRBJ2-1 TRBV7-3 CASSALAGINNEQFF TGTGCCAGCAGCGCCTTAGCGGGGATTAACAATGAGCAGTTCTTC
. . TRBJ2-2 TRBV5-1 CASSEGANTGELFF TGCGCCAGCAGCGAGGGAGCGAACACCGGGGAGCTGTTTTTT
. . TRBJ2-1 TRBV5-1 CASREGQQYNEQFF TGCGCCAGCAGGGAGGGACAGCAATACAATGAGCAGTTCTTC
. . TRBJ1-3 TRBV2 CASTEGTPIAGNTIYF TGTGCCAGCACCGAGGGGACTCCTATCGCTGGAAACACCATATATTTT
. . TRBJ2-5 TRBV2 CASLARPTRRETQYF TGTGCCAGTCTTGCGAGGCCGACGCGAAGGGAGACCCAGTACTTC
TRBD1 . TRBJ1-6 TRBV6-1 CASRETGHSPLHF TGTGCCAGCAGGGAGACAGGGCACTCACCCCTCCACTTT
TRBD1 . TRBJ2-7 TRBV13 CASSLVPGQGYPREYEQYF TGTGCCAGCAGCTTAGTCCCGGGACAGGGGTACCCTCGGGAGTACGAGCAGTACTTC